The 13 T cell receptor beta chains below come from one sample, sequenced in a study of blood T cell repertoires in COVID-19. Assay: immunoSEQ multiplex PCR; the TCRdb copy retains only in-frame clones and omits some. Of about 380,000 clones in the sample, over 75% were seen once. Sequencing input: PBMCs or T cells enriched from blood (not recorded which). The receptors shown here come from a man aged 25 to 45 who had recovered from COVID-19.

This clone came up once. The J gene is TRBJ2-1, the V gene TRBV18, with 9 bases that match TRBD2. This CDR3 spans 14 amino acids. With V trimmed by 6 bases and J by 8 bases, 8 bases remained unmatched. Germline V lookup: CDR1 KGHSH, CDR2 LQKENI. The CDR3 sequence is CASSSRVAGDEQFF. Here the CDR3 DNA reads TGTGCCAGCTCCTCTCGGGTAGCGGGGGATGAGCAGTTCTTC.

The chain couples TRBV7-9 to TRBJ2-3, with a tentative D call TRBD2 (6 bases). Trimming took 6 bases from V and 4 from J, leaving 11 bases between them. Germline V gene data show CDR1 as SEHNR and CDR2 as FQNEAQ (reference sequence). The CDR3 is 13 residues long. The CDR3 region has the DNA TGTGCCAGCAGGCCCCGACTAGCAGATACGCAGTATTTT. Translated, it gives CASRPRLADTQYF.

J is TRBJ2-7 and V is TRBV5-1; TRBD2 matches at 7 bases. CDR1 is SGHRS, CDR2 YFSETQ, per germline. J gave up 4 bases and V 5 bases, and 3 bases lay outside the gene matches. The CDR3 covers 12 residues. CDR3 nucleotide sequence: TGCGCCAGCAGGCGGGAGTCTTACGAGCAGTACTTC. It codes for CASRRESYEQYF.

The J gene is TRBJ1-2, the V gene TRBV10-3; D is perhaps TRBD1 (6 bases). Trimming left V 4 bases short and J 3 bases short, with 12 bases between. The V gene's germline CDR1 is ENHRY and CDR2 SYGVKD. The CDR3 is 14 residues long. This CDR3 reads CAISGNTGYYGYTF. For the CDR3, the DNA is TGTGCCATCAGTGGAAACACAGGGTACTATGGCTACACCTTC.

The chain links TRBV5-1 to TRBJ1-2; a weak D match, TRBD1 (6 bases). The CDR3 runs 17 residues. CDR1 is SGHRS and CDR2 is YFSETQ in the germline V gene. V lost 0 bases, J lost 4 bases, and 19 bases lay in between. The CDR3 nucleotides are TGCGCCAGCAGCTTGGGCTCCGGACAGCCGGGAAGCTATGGCTACACCTTC. It translates to CASSLGSGQPGSYGYTF.

This clone has just one count. DNA for the CDR3: TGTGCCAGCAGTCCGCGTAGGGGTCCCGAAAAACTGTTTTTT. Translating it yields CASSPRRGPEKLFF. J is TRBJ1-4 and V is TRBV11-3; D perhaps matches TRBD1 (5 bases). With 6 bases removed from V and 8 bases from J, the gap between germline ends came to 16 bases. The CDR3 is 14 residues long. Germline V gene sequence: CDR1 SGHNT, CDR2 YENEEA.

The gene calls are TRBV11-2 and TRBJ2-3, with 9 bases matching TRBD2. This CDR3 contains 17 residues. V was clipped by 0 bases and J by 5 bases; unmatched bases: 9. From germline, CDR1 is SGHAT and CDR2 FQNNGV. CDR3 protein: CASSLDRVAGARDTQYF. CDR3 coding DNA: TGTGCCAGCAGCTTAGATAGGGTAGCGGGGGCTCGAGATACGCAGTATTTT.

The V and J genes are TRBV9 and TRBJ2-1, with 7 bases identical to TRBD2. There are 15 residues in the CDR3. V lost 3 bases to trimming and J lost 6 bases; unmatched junction nucleotides: 9. Germline lookup yields CDR1 SGDLS and CDR2 YYNGEE. CDR3 protein: CASSDGNWGGNEQFF. CDR3 in DNA: TGTGCCAGCAGCGACGGGAATTGGGGGGGCAATGAGCAGTTCTTC.

The count of this clone is one. J is TRBJ2-1 and V is TRBV5-6; tentatively, D is TRBD1 (6 bases). Germline CDR1 and CDR2: SGHDT and YYEEEE. V lost 3 bases and J 8 bases, leaving 27 bases between the germline ends. There are 18 residues in the CDR3. The CDR3 sequence: CASSSGLPGHEEVDEQFF. DNA of the CDR3: TGTGCCAGCAGCTCCGGCTTACCGGGACACGAAGAGGTGGATGAGCAGTTCTTC.

The rearrangement links TRBV7-3 to TRBJ2-3; D call uncertain. This CDR3 has 13 amino acids. V was cut by 0 bases and J by 8 bases, with 9 bases left in between. The V gene's germline CDR1 is SGHTA and CDR2 FQGTGA. CDR3 sequence reads: CASSLTLTGTQYF. The CDR3 DNA is TGTGCCAGCAGCTTAACGTTGACTGGTACGCAGTATTTT. Looking up the rest from reference TRBV7-3 and TRBJ2-3 gives the full variable domain: GAGVSQTPSNKVTEKGKYVELRCDPISGHTALYWYRQSLGQGPEFLIYFQGTGAADDSGLPNDRFFAVRPEGSVSTLKIQRTERGDSAVYLCASSLTLTGTQYFGPGTRLTVL.

This clone was counted a single time. This rearrangement joins TRBV5-8 to TRBJ1-4; D call uncertain. Per germline, CDR1 SGHTS and CDR2 YDEGEE. The CDR3 loop spans 16 amino acids. V lost 4 bases to trimming and J lost 7 bases, with 20 bases between them. The DNA for the CDR3 is TGTGCCAGCAGCAATGAAGGAGCCAGTGCTGGTGAAAAACTGTTTTTT. Amino acids: CASSNEGASAGEKLFF.

The V gene is TRBV4-2, the J gene TRBJ1-4; 9 bases agree with TRBD1. This CDR3 region has 15 residues. The germline V gene has CDR1 LGHNA and CDR2 YNFKEQ. The V and J ends lost 4 bases and 7 bases, in that order; junction bases with no gene match: 7. This CDR3 reads CASSLPGQGSEKLFF. In DNA form, the CDR3 reads TGTGCCAGCAGCCTTCCGGGACAGGGAAGTGAAAAACTGTTTTTT.

The chain links TRBV27 to TRBJ1-1, with 7 bases matching TRBD1. Germline CDR1 reads MNHEY; CDR2 reads SMNVEV (reference sequence). The CDR3 runs 15 residues. V lost 2 bases, J lost 1 base, and 4 bases stayed unmatched. The CDR3 loop is CASSLIGQENTEAFF. For the CDR3, the DNA is TGTGCCAGCAGTTTAATTGGACAGGAGAACACTGAAGCTTTCTTT.